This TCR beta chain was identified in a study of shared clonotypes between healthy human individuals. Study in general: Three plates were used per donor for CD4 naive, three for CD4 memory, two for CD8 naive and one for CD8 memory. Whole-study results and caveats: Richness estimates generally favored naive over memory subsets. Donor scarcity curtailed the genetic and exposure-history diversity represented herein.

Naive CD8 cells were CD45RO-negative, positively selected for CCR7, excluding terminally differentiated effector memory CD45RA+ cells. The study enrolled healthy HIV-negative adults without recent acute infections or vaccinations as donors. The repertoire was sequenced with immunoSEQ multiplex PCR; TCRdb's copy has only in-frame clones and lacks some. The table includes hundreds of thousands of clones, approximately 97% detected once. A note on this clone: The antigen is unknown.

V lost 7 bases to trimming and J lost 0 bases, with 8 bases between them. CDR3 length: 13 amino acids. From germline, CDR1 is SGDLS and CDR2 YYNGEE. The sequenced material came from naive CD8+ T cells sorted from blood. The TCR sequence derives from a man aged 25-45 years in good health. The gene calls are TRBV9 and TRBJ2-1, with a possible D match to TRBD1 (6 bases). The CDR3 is CASGQSSYNEQFF. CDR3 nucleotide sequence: TGTGCCAGCGGACAGAGCTCCTACAATGAGCAGTTCTTC.